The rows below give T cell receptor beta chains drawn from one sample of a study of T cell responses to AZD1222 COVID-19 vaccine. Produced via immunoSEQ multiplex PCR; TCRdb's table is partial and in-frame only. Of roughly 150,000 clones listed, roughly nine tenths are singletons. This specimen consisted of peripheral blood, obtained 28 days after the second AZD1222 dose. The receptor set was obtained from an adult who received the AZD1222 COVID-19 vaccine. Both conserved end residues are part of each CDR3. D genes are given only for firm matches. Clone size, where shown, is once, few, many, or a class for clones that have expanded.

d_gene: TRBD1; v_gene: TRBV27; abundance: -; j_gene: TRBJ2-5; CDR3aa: CASSLSPDRGGETQYF; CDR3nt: TGTGCCAGCAGTTTATCGCCGGACAGGGGGGGAGAGACCCAGTACTTC
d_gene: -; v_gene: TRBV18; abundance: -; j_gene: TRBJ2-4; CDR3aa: CASSPQSASKNIQYF; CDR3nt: TGTGCCAGCTCACCACAGTCAGCTTCCAAAAACATTCAGTACTTC
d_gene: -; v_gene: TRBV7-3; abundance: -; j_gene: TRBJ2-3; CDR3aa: CASSLTGTLGFPTDTQYF; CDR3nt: TGTGCCAGCAGCTTAACGGGGACACTAGGTTTCCCCACAGATACGCAGTATTTT
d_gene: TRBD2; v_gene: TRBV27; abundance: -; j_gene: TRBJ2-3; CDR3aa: CASSPPLVAGGPQYF; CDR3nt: TGTGCCAGCAGTCCCCCGTTGGTAGCGGGGGGGCCGCAGTATTTT
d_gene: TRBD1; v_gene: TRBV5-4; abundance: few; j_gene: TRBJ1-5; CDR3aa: CASSRFEGQGGNQPQHF; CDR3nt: TGTGCCAGCAGCCGATTTGAGGGACAGGGTGGCAATCAGCCCCAGCATTTT
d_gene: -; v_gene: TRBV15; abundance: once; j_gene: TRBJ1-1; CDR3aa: CATRGENTEAFF; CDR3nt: TGTGCCACCCGCGGAGAGAACACTGAAGCTTTCTTT
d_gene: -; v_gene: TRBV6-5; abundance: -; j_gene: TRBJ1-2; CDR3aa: CASSQGGPSVF; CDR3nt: TGTGCCAGCAGCCAAGGAGGGCCGTCAGTCTTC
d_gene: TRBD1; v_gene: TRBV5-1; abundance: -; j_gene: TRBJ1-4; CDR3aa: CASSYTGEPDEKLFF; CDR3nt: TGCGCCAGCAGCTACACAGGGGAGCCGGACGAAAAACTGTTTTTT
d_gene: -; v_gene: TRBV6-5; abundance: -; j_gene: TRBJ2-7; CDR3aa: CASSSLSGSYEQYF; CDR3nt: TGTGCCAGCAGTAGCCTATCCGGGTCCTACGAGCAGTACTTC
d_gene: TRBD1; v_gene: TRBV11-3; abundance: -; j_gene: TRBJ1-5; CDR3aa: CASRQQGGLGPLCSNQPQHF; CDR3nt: TGTGCCAGCAGGCAACAGGGGGGGTTAGGTCCACTGTGTAGCAATCAGCCCCAGCATTTT
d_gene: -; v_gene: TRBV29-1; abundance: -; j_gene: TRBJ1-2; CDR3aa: CSGWGGGYTF; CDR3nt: TGCAGCGGCTGGGGGGGTGGTTACACCTTC
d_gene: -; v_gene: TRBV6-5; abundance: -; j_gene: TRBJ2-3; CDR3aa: CASRRGRGSTDTQYF; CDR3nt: TGTGCCAGCAGGAGGGGTCGGGGGTCCACAGATACGCAGTATTTT
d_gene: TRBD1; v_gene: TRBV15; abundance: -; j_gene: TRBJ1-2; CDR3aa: CATSRDLAGGDGYTF; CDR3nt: TGTGCCACCAGCAGAGATCTGGCAGGGGGGGATGGCTACACCTTC
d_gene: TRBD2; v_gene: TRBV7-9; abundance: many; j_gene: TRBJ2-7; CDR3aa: CASRTRETYVHEQYF; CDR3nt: TGTGCCAGCCGTACGCGGGAGACATACGTCCACGAGCAGTACTTC
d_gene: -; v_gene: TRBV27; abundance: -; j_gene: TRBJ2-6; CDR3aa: CASRYTGPGANVLTF; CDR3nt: TGTGCCAGCAGATATACAGGGCCTGGGGCCAACGTCCTGACTTTC
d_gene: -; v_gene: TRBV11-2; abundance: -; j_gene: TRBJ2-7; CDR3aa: CASSLGIGAYEQYF; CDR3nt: TGTGCCAGCAGCTTAGGTATAGGGGCCTACGAGCAGTACTTC
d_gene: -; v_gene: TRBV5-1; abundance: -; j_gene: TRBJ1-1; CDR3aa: CASTGEHTEAFF; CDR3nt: TGCGCCAGCACCGGGGAACACACTGAAGCTTTCTTT
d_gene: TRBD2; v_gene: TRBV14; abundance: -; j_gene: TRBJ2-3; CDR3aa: CASSFLTGREGSTDTQYF; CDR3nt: TGTGCCAGCAGCTTTCTGACCGGGAGGGAGGGTAGCACAGATACGCAGTATTTT
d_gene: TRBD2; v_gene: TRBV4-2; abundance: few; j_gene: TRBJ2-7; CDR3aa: CASSQSPGGVYEQYF; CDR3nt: TGTGCCAGCAGCCAATCCCCGGGAGGGGTCTACGAGCAGTACTTC
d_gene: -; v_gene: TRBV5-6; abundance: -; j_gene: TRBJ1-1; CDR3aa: CASSSPGNTEAFF; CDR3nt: TGTGCCAGCAGCTCACCAGGGAACACTGAAGCTTTCTTT
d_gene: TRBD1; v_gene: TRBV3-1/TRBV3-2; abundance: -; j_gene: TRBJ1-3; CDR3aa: CASSEDPDRELSGNTIYF; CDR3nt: TGTGCCAGCTCCGAAGACCCGGACAGGGAGCTCTCTGGAAACACCATATATTTT
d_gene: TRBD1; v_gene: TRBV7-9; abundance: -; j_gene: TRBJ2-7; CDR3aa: CASSLARDSQYEQYF; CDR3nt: TGTGCCAGCAGCTTAGCGAGGGACAGTCAGTACGAGCAGTACTTC
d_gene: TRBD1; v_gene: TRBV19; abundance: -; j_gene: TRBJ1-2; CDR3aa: CASSGRTGSNYGYTF; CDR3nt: TGTGCCAGTAGTGGGCGGACAGGGTCTAACTATGGCTACACCTTC
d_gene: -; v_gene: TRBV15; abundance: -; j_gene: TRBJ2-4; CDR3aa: CATSSFTKAKNIQYF; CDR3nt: TGTGCCACCAGCAGTTTTACCAAAGCCAAAAACATTCAGTACTTC
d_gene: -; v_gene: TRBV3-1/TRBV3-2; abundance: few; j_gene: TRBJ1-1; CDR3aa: CASSQPGNTEAFF; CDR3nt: TGTGCCAGCAGCCAACCAGGGAACACTGAAGCTTTCTTT
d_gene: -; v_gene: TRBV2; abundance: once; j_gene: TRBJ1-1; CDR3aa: CASSEAGSLGADTEAFF; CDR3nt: TGTGCCAGCAGTGAAGCGGGTAGTCTGGGGGCGGACACTGAAGCTTTCTTT
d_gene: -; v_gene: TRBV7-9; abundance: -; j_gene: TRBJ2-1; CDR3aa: CASSLKSGVQDEQFF; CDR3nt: TGTGCCAGCAGCTTAAAATCGGGGGTTCAGGATGAGCAGTTCTTC
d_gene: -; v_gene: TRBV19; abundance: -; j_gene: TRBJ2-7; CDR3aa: CASSVRISGTTSYEQYF; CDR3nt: TGTGCCAGTAGTGTCCGAATTAGCGGAACTACCTCCTACGAGCAGTACTTC
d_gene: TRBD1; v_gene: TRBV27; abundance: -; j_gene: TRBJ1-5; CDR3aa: CASSLSGTGGHQPQHF; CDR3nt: TGTGCCAGCAGCTTGTCCGGGACAGGGGGCCATCAGCCCCAGCATTTT
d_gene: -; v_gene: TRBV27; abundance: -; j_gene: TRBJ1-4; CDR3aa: CASSLIPTNEKLFF; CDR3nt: TGTGCCAGCAGTTTAATCCCTACTAATGAAAAACTGTTTTTT
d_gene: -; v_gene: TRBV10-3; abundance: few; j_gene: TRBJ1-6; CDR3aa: CAISESQVGNSPLHF; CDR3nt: TGTGCCATCAGTGAGTCACAGGTTGGCAATTCACCCCTCCACTTT
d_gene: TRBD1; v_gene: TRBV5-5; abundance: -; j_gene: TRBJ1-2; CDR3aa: CASRRFDRGRTGYTF; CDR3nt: TGTGCCAGCAGACGATTCGACAGGGGGCGGACTGGCTACACCTTC
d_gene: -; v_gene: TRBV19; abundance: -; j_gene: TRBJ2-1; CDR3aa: CASSNGGHPSVNEQFF; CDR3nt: TGTGCCAGTAGTAACGGGGGACACCCCTCGGTTAATGAGCAGTTCTTC
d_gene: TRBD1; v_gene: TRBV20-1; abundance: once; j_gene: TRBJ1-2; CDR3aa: CSASKQGAYYGYTF; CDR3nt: TGCAGTGCCAGTAAACAGGGGGCTTACTATGGCTACACCTTC
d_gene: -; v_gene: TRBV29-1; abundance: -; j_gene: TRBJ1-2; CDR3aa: CSVDQGETNYGYTF; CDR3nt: TGCAGCGTTGACCAGGGAGAAACCAACTATGGCTACACCTTC
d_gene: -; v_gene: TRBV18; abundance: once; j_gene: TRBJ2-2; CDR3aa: CASSPSLAGGNGELFF; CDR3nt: TGTGCCAGCTCGCCCTCATTGGCCGGAGGAAACGGGGAGCTGTTTTTT
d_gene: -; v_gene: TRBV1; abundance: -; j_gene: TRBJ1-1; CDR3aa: CTSSQDKALEAFF; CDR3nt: TGCACCAGCAGCCAAGATAAGGCCCTTGAAGCTTTCTTT
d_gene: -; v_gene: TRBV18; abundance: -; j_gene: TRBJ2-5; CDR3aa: CASSPGAEETQYF; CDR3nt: TGTGCCAGCTCACCGGGCGCGGAGGAGACCCAGTACTTC
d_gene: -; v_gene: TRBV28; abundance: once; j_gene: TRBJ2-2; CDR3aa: CASSFYRSENTGELFF; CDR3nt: TGTGCCAGCAGTTTCTACAGAAGCGAGAACACCGGGGAGCTGTTTTTT
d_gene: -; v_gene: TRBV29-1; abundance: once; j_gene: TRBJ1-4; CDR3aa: CSAGDATNEKLFF; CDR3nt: TGCAGCGCCGGTGATGCAACTAATGAAAAACTGTTTTTT